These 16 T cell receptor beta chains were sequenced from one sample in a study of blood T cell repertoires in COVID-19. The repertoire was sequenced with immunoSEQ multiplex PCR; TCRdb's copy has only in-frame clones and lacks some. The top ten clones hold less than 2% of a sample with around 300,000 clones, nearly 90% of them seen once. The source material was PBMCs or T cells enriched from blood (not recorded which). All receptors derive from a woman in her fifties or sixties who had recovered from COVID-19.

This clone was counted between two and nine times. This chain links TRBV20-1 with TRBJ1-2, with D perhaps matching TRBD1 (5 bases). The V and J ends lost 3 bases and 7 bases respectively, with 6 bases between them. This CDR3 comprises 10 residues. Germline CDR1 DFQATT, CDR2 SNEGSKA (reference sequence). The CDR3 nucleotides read TGCAGTGCTAGGGGGGGTGGCTACACCTTC. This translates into CSARGGGYTF.

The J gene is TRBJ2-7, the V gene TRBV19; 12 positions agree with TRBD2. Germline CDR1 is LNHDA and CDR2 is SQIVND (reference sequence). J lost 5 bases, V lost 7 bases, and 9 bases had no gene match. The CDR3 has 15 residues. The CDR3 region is CASTWGSSGRDEQYF. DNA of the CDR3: TGTGCCAGTACTTGGGGTTCTAGCGGGAGGGACGAGCAGTACTTC.

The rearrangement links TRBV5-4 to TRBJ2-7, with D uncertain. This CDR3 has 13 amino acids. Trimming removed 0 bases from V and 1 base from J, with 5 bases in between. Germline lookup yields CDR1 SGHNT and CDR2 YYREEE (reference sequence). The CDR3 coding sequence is TGTGCCAGCAGCTTGGCCCTATCCTACGAGCAGTACTTC. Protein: CASSLALSYEQYF.

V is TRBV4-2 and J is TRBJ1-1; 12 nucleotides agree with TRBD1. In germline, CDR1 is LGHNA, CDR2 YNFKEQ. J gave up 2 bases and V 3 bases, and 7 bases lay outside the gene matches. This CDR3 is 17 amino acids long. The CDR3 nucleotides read TGTGCCAGCAGCCAGGGGGGACAGGGGGCGGGTAACACTGAAGCTTTCTTT. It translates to CASSQGGQGAGNTEAFF.

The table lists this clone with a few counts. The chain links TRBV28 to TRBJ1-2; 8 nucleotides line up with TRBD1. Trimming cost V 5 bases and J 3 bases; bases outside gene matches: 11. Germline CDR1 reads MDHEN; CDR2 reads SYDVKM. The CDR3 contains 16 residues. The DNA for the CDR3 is TGTGCCAGCAGTAGCCCCCCTTGGACAGGGCACTATGGCTACACCTTC. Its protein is CASSSPPWTGHYGYTF.

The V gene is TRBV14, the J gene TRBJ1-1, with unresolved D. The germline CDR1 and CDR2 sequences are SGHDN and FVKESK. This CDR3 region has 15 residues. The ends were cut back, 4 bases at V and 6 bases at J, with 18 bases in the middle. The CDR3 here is CASSPWLRKGSEAFF. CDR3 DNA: TGTGCCAGCAGCCCCTGGCTGCGGAAAGGATCTGAAGCTTTCTTT.

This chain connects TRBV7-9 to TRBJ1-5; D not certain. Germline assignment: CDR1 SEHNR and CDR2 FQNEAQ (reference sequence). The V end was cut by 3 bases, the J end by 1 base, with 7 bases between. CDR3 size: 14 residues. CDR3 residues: CASSLGRSNQPQHF. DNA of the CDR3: TGTGCCAGCAGCTTGGGCAGAAGCAATCAGCCCCAGCATTTT.

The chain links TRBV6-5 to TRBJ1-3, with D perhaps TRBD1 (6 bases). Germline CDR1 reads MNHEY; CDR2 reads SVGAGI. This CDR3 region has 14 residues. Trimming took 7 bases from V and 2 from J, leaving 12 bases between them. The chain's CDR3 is CASTLAGAGNTIYF. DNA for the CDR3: TGTGCCAGCACCCTCGCAGGGGCTGGAAACACCATATATTTT.

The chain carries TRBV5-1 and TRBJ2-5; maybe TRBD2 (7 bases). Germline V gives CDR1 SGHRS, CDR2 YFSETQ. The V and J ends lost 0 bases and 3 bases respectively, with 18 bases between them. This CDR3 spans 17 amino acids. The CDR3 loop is CASSLVFRGGTKETQYF. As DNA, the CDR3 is TGCGCCAGCAGCTTGGTATTCAGGGGAGGGACCAAAGAGACCCAGTACTTC.

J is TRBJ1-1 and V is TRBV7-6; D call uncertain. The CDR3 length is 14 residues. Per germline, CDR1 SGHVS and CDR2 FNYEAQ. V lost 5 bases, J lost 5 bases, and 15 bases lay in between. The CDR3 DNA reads TGTGCCAGCAGCGTCGGCGTCCTCGGGACTGAAGCTTTCTTT. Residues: CASSVGVLGTEAFF.

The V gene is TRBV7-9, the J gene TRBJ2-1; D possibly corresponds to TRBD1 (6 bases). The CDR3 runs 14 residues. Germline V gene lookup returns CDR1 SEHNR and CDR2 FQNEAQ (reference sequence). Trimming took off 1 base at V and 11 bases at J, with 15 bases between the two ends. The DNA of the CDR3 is TGTGCCAGCAGCTTAGAAGGGGGAACTGTTCAGCAGTTCTTC. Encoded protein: CASSLEGGTVQQFF.

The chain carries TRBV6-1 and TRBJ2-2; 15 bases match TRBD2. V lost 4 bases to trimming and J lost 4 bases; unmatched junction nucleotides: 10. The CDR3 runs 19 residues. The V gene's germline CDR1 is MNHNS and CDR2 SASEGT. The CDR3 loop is CASSGSRTSGGAFTGELFF. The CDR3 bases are TGTGCCAGCAGTGGAAGTAGGACTAGCGGGGGGGCGTTCACCGGGGAGCTGTTTTTT.

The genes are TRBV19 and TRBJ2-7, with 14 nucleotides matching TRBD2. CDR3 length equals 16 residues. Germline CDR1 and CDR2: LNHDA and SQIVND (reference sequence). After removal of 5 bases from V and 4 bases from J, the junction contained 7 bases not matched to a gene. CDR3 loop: CASSVTGTSGSYEQYF. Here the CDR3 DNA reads TGTGCCAGTAGTGTGACCGGGACTAGCGGGAGTTACGAGCAGTACTTC.

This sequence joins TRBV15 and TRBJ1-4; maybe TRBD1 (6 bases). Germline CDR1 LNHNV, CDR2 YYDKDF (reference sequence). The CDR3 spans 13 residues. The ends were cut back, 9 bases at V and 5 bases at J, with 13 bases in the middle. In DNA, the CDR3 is TGTGCCACAGGGGAACAGGGAAATGAAAAACTGTTTTTT. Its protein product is CATGEQGNEKLFF.

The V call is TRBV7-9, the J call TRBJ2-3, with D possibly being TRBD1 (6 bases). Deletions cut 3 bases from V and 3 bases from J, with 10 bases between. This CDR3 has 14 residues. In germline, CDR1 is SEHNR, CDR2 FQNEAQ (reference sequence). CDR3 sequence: CASSFRTVTDTQYF. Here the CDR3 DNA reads TGTGCCAGCAGCTTTCGGACAGTGACAGATACGCAGTATTTT. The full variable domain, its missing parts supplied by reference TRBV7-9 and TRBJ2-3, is DTGVSQNPRHKITKRGQNVTFRCDPISEHNRLYWYRQTLGQGPEFLTYFQNEAQLEKSRLLSDRFSAERPKGSFSTLEIQRTEQGDSAMYLCASSFRTVTDTQYFGPGTRLTVL.

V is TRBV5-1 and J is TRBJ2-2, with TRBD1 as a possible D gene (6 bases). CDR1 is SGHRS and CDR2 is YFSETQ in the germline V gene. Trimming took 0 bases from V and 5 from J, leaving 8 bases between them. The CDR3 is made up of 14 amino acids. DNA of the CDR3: TGCGCCAGCAGCTTGGGGGACACAACCGGGGAGCTGTTTTTT. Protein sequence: CASSLGDTTGELFF.